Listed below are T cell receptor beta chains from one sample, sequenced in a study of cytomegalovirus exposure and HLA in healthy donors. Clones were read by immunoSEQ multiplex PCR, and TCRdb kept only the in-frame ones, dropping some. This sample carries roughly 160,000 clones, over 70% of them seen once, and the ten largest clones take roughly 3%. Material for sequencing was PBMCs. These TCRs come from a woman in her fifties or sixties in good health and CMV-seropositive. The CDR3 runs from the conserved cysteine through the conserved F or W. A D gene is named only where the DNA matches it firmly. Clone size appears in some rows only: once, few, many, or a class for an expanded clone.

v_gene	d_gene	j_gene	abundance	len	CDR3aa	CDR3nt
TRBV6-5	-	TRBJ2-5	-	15	CASSYSQGGGETQYF	TGTGCCAGCAGTTACTCACAGGGAGGGGGTGAGACCCAGTACTTC
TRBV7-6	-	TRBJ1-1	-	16	CASSLDVGGSATEAFF	TGTGCCAGCAGCTTAGACGTAGGAGGCAGCGCCACTGAAGCTTTCTTT
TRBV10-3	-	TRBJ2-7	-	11	CAIRQTYEQYF	TGTGCCATCAGACAGACATACGAGCAGTACTTC
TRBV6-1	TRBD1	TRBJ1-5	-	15	CASRGQGIGNQPQHF	TGTGCCAGCAGAGGACAGGGTATTGGCAATCAGCCCCAGCATTTT
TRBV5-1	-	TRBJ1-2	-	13	CASSLEGAQGYTF	TGCGCCAGCAGCTTGGAAGGGGCTCAAGGCTACACCTTC
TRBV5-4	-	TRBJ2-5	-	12	CASRGLEETQYF	TGTGCCAGCAGGGGACTGGAAGAGACCCAGTACTTC
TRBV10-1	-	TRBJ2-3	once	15	CASSEAGSRPDTQYF	TGCGCCAGCAGTGAGGCAGGATCAAGACCAGATACGCAGTATTTT
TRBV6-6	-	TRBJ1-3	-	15	CAILSGSGSGNTIYF	TGTGCCATCCTTAGCGGATCGGGTTCTGGAAACACCATATATTTT
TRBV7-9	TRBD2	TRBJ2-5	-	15	CASSPTGGVQETQYF	TGTGCCAGCAGCCCGACTGGGGGGGTCCAAGAGACCCAGTACTTC
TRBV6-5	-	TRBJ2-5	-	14	CASSYGQFQETQYF	TGTGCCAGCAGTTACGGACAATTCCAAGAGACCCAGTACTTC
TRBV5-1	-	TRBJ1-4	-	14	CASSLGSSDEKLFF	TGCGCCAGCAGCTTGGGGTCCTCGGATGAAAAACTGTTTTTT
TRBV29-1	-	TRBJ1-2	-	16	CSVEVGGRVGNGGYTF	TGCAGCGTTGAAGTGGGGGGTCGAGTGGGCAATGGAGGCTACACCTTC
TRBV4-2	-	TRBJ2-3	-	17	CASSQEAGTRVTDTQYF	TGTGCCAGCAGCCAGGAGGCAGGCACTAGAGTCACAGATACGCAGTATTTT
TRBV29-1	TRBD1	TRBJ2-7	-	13	CSVVGQGRTGQYF	TGCAGCGTTGTTGGACAGGGGCGAACGGGGCAGTACTTC
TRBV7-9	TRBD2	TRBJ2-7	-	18	CSSSPNPAGSGSVYEQYF	TGTTCCAGCAGCCCCAACCCCGCGGGAAGCGGGAGTGTTTACGAGCAGTACTTC
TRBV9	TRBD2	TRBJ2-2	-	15	CASTVTTGGSGELFF	TGTGCCAGCACCGTAACAACGGGAGGCTCCGGGGAGCTGTTTTTT
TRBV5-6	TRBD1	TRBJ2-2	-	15	CASSFDRGPTGELFF	TGTGCCAGCAGCTTTGACAGGGGCCCCACCGGGGAGCTGTTTTTT
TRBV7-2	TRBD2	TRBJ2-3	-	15	CASSSQAGGTDTQYF	TGTGCCAGCAGCTCTCAAGCGGGAGGAACAGATACGCAGTATTTT
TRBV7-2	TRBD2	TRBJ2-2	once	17	CASSSYGTSGNTGELFF	TGTGCCAGCAGCTCTTATGGGACTAGCGGGAACACCGGGGAGCTGTTTTTT
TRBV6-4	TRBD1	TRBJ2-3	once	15	CAGSVAGTGRDTQYF	TGTGCCGGCAGTGTCGCCGGGACAGGGCGTGATACGCAGTATTTT